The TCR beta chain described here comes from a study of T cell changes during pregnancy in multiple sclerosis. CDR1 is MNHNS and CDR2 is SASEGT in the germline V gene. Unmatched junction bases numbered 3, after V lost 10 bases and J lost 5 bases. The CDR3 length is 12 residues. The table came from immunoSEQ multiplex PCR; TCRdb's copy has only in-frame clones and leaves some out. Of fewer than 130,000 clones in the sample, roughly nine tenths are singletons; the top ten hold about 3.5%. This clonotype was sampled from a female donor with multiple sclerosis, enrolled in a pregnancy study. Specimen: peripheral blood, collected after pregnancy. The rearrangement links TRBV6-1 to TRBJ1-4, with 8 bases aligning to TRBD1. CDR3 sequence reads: CATRQGNEKLFF. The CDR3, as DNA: TGTGCCACCAGACAGGGGAATGAAAAACTGTTTTTT.